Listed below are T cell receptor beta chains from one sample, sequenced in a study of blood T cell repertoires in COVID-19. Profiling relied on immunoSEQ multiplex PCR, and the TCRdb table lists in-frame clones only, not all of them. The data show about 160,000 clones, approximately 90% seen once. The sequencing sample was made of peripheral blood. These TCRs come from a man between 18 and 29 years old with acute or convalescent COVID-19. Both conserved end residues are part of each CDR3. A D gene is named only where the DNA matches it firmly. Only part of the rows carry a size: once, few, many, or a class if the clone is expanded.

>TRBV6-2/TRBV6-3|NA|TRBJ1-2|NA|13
CASSGWTAYGYTF
TGTGCCAGCAGCGGATGGACAGCGTATGGCTACACCTTC
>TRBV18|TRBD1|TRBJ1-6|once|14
CASSADRGNSPLHF
TGTGCCAGCTCAGCGGACAGGGGCAATTCACCCCTCCACTTT
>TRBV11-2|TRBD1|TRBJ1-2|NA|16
CASSQTPDRVLYGYTF
TGTGCCAGCAGCCAAACCCCGGACAGGGTTCTCTATGGCTACACCTTC
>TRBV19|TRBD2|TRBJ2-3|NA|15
CASRETSGRVDTQYF
TGTGCCAGTAGGGAGACTAGCGGGAGAGTAGATACGCAGTATTTT
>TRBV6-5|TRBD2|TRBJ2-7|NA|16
CASSYSRLAGDYEQYF
TGTGCCAGCAGTTACTCGAGGCTAGCGGGAGACTACGAGCAGTACTTC
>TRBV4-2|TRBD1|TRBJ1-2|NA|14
CASSQEGQVYGYTF
TGTGCCAGCAGCCAGGAGGGACAGGTCTATGGCTACACCTTC
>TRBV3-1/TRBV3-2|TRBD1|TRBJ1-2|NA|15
CASSQGPGQGVGYTF
TGTGCCAGCAGCCAAGGGCCGGGACAGGGGGTCGGCTACACCTTC
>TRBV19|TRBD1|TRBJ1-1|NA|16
CASSIRPGTGNTEAFF
TGTGCCAGTAGTATACGTCCCGGGACAGGGAACACTGAAGCTTTCTTT
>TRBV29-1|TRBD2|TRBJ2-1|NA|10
CSGSAGEQFF
TGCAGCGGGTCAGCGGGAGAGCAGTTCTTC
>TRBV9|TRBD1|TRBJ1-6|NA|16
CASSRGDRVGFSPLHF
TGTGCCAGCAGCCGAGGGGACAGGGTAGGATTTTCACCCCTCCACTTT
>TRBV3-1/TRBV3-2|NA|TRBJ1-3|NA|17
CASSRDSLTHSGNTIYF
TGTGCCAGCAGCCGCGACAGCCTCACCCACTCTGGAAACACCATATATTTT